This TCR beta chain was identified in a study of T cells in Graves' hyperthyroidism and ophthalmopathy. TCR beta CDR3 regions were amplified from RNA transcripts. The TCR CDR3 first-round RT-PCR relied on the HTBI primer set. TCRdb itself ran the multiplex PCR reads through MiXCR, one entry per CDR3 protein. This table has about 600,000 distinct CDR3 sequences, approximately 15% appearing once. Germline CDR1 DFQATT, CDR2 SNEGSKA (reference sequence). Unmatched junction bases numbered 9, after V lost 3 bases and J lost 1 base. The CDR3 covers 17 residues. Fresh peripheral blood, about 10 ml of it, supplied the PBMCs. This clonotype was seen ten or more times.

The specimen sequenced was blood. The chain couples TRBV20-1 to TRBJ1-2; 12 bases match TRBD1. This receptor was identified in a woman aged 35 to 49 with Graves' ophthalmopathy. CDR3 nucleotide sequence: TGCAGTGCTAGGAGGGCCGGGACAGGGGGCGGTAACTATGGCTACACCTTC. Translating gives CSARRAGTGGGNYGYTF.